The 16 T cell receptor beta chains below all came from one sample that was sequenced in a study of Ad26.COV2.S vaccination and SARS-CoV-2 variants. Assay: immunoSEQ multiplex PCR; the TCRdb copy retains only in-frame clones and omits some. The sample consists of approximately 460,000 clones, 80% to 90% of them appearing once. The treatment here: around 19 received Ad26.COV2.S at low or high dose, single or two shots; about 5 received placebo; per-sample allocation not given. Samples analyzed were those drawn on day 63 after the first vaccine or placebo injection. Here the sequenced sample was peripheral blood, taken in a trial of Ad26.COV2.S vaccine versus placebo. These receptors were collected from a person between 18 and 59 years old who received the Ad26.COV2.S COVID-19 vaccine or a placebo.

The rearrangement uses TRBV4-3 and TRBJ2-3, with TRBD2 identical over 9 bases. The J segment lost 0 bases and the V segment lost 1 base, leaving 17 bases of the junction unmatched. CDR3 length: 21 amino acids. The germline V gene encodes CDR1 LGHNA and CDR2 YSLEER. CDR3 nucleotide sequence: TGCGCCAGCAGCCAAGTTAGCGGGGGCCCCTCCCAGGGAAGTAGCACAGATACGCAGTATTTT. This translates into CASSQVSGGPSQGSSTDTQYF.

The chain joins TRBV2 to TRBJ2-7; D is perhaps TRBD2 (6 bases). CDR3 size: 15 residues. Trimming pared 2 bases from V and 2 bases from J, leaving 13 bases between. Per the germline V gene, CDR1 is SNHLY and CDR2 is FYNNEI. CDR3 bases: TGTGCCAGCAGTGAAATCCAGGGAGGCCCCTACGAGCAGTACTTC. It encodes CASSEIQGGPYEQYF.

The V gene is TRBV6-1, the J gene TRBJ1-6; D is ambiguous. In germline, CDR1 is MNHNS, CDR2 SASEGT. CDR3 length: 14 residues. V shed 3 bases and J shed 7 bases, with 10 bases lying between them. The CDR3 DNA reads TGTGCCAGCAGTGACAGTTGGGCAAATTCACCCCTCCACTTT. Amino acid sequence: CASSDSWANSPLHF.

V usage is TRBV6-6 and J usage is TRBJ2-1, with 9 positions matching TRBD1. CDR1 is MNHNY and CDR2 is SVGAGI in the germline V gene (reference sequence). The CDR3 sequence is 14 residues long. The ends lost 8 bases at V and 5 bases at J; junction bases unmatched: 7. For the CDR3, the DNA is TGTGCCAGCCGGGACAGGGAAACCCACAATGAGCAGTTCTTC. Encoded protein: CASRDRETHNEQFF.

This clone came up once. The chain employs TRBV6-2 or TRBV6-3 and TRBJ2-1; 9 bases map to TRBD1. This CDR3 has 16 amino acids. Trimming cost V 5 bases and J 4 bases; bases outside gene matches: 9. Germline values: CDR1 MNHEY, CDR2 SVGEGT. CDR3 sequence reads: CASSPTDRGGYNEQFF. The CDR3 DNA reads TGTGCCAGCAGTCCCACGGACAGGGGTGGTTACAATGAGCAGTTCTTC.

The V gene is TRBV29-1, the J gene TRBJ2-3, with no clear D. Per germline, CDR1 SQVTM and CDR2 ANQGSEA. This CDR3 comprises 12 residues. Trimming removed 5 bases from V and 4 bases from J, with 10 bases in between. CDR3 region: CSVLLASDTQYF. Here the CDR3 DNA reads TGCAGCGTTTTGCTGGCCTCAGATACGCAGTATTTT.

This rearrangement joins TRBV6-1 to TRBJ2-7; 10 bases fit TRBD1. With V trimmed by 4 bases and J by 0 bases, 9 bases remained unmatched. This CDR3 has 17 residues. The V gene's germline CDR1 is MNHNS and CDR2 SASEGT. The CDR3 nucleotides are TGTGCCAGCAGTGGCCGCTGGGGGACAGGGGACTCCTACGAGCAGTACTTC. This gives the protein CASSGRWGTGDSYEQYF.

This chain uses TRBV18 with TRBJ2-1; TRBD2 matches 12 bases. The germline gives CDR1 KGHSH, CDR2 LQKENI. The CDR3 is 16 amino acids. V trimming: 3 bases; J trimming: 5 bases; junction bases outside the gene matches: 5. DNA for the CDR3: TGTGCCAGCTCACCCACGCTAGCGGGGGGGAACAATGAGCAGTTCTTC. Its protein product is CASSPTLAGGNNEQFF.

The V gene is TRBV7-2, the J gene TRBJ2-1, with 10 bases matching TRBD1. The J segment lost 3 bases and the V segment lost 5 bases, leaving 4 bases of the junction unmatched. This CDR3 region has 15 residues. CDR1 and CDR2 from the germline V gene are SGHTA and FQGNSA. CDR3 loop: CASSRGTGDYNEQFF. For the CDR3, the DNA is TGTGCCAGCAGCCGCGGGACAGGGGACTACAATGAGCAGTTCTTC.

The chain links TRBV11-3 to TRBJ2-1, with 9 bases that match TRBD1. Germline V gene sequence: CDR1 SGHNT, CDR2 YENEEA. This CDR3 is 14 amino acids long. V was pared by 3 bases and J by 6 bases, with 3 bases of the junction left unmatched. The DNA for the CDR3 is TGTGCCAGCAGCTTCCCGGACAGGGGCAATGAGCAGTTCTTC. Translated: CASSFPDRGNEQFF. Full variable domain (missing parts from reference TRBV11-3 and TRBJ2-1): EAGVVQSPRYKIIEKKQPVAFWCNPISGHNTLYWYLQNLGQGPELLIRYENEEAVDDSQLPKDRFSAERLKGVDSTLKIQPAELGDSAVYLCASSFPDRGNEQFFGPGTRLTVL.

The rearrangement links TRBV6-6 to TRBJ2-3; D unresolved. The germline V gene has CDR1 MNHNY and CDR2 SVGAGI (reference sequence). V gave up 8 bases and J gave up 3 bases, with 9 bases separating them. The CDR3 contains 12 residues. The CDR3 DNA reads TGTGCCAGCCTCGTGGGAACAGATACGCAGTATTTT. Protein: CASLVGTDTQYF.

The J gene is TRBJ1-1, the V gene TRBV6-5; D uncertain. Germline V lookup: CDR1 MNHEY, CDR2 SVGAGI. The CDR3 length is 13 residues. The V end lost 7 bases, the J end lost 0 bases, and 9 bases lay between the germline ends. For the CDR3, the DNA is TGTGCCAGCACCAGAAGTATGAACACTGAAGCTTTCTTT. Translating it yields CASTRSMNTEAFF.

This clone was detected a few times. The chain combines TRBV7-9 with TRBJ2-1, with 8 bases lining up with TRBD2. The CDR3 extends over 16 amino acids. Per the germline V gene, CDR1 is SEHNR and CDR2 is FQNEAQ (reference sequence). V shed 1 base and J 2 bases; nucleotides not matched to a gene: 4. The CDR3 here is CASSLVGRGTYNEQFF. The CDR3 nucleotides are TGTGCCAGCAGCTTAGTCGGGAGGGGGACCTACAATGAGCAGTTCTTC. The complete variable domain, with remaining parts taken from reference TRBV7-9 and TRBJ2-1, reads DTGVSQNPRHKITKRGQNVTFRCDPISEHNRLYWYRQTLGQGPEFLTYFQNEAQLEKSRLLSDRFSAERPKGSFSTLEIQRTEQGDSAMYLCASSLVGRGTYNEQFFGPGTRLTVL.

The rearrangement uses TRBV5-1 and TRBJ2-7; D unclear. Germline V gene sequence: CDR1 SGHRS, CDR2 YFSETQ. This CDR3 has 13 residues. V lost 1 base, J lost 0 bases, and 5 bases lay in between. The CDR3, as DNA: TGCGCCAGCAGCTTGTTGAACTCCTACGAGCAGTACTTC. This sequence encodes CASSLLNSYEQYF. Variable domain in full (rest from reference TRBV5-1 and TRBJ2-7): KAGVTQTPRYLIKTRGQQVTLSCSPISGHRSVSWYQQTPGQGLQFLFEYFSETQRNKGNFPGRFSGRQFSNSRSEMNVSTLELGDSALYLCASSLLNSYEQYFGPGTRLTVT.

This clone has a single count. The gene calls are TRBV7-3 and TRBJ2-1, with D unresolved. CDR3 length: 16 amino acids. Germline lookup yields CDR1 SGHTA and CDR2 FQGTGA. Trimming pared 3 bases from V and 6 bases from J, leaving 18 bases between. CDR3 DNA: TGTGCCAGCAGCTTGGTAGCAGGTGCGTCATTCAATGAGCAGTTCTTC. Translating gives CASSLVAGASFNEQFF.

This rearrangement joins TRBV27 to TRBJ2-7; TRBD1 matches at 7 bases. The CDR3 is made up of 13 amino acids. Per the germline V gene, CDR1 is MNHEY and CDR2 is SMNVEV (reference sequence). The V and J ends lost 6 bases and 5 bases, in that order; junction bases with no gene match: 7. The CDR3 spells CASRQTGFHEQYF. The CDR3 nucleotides are TGTGCCAGCAGACAGACAGGGTTCCACGAGCAGTACTTC.